The 20 T cell receptor beta chains below were found in one sample sequenced in a study of cytomegalovirus exposure and HLA in healthy donors. PCR used 60 Vbeta primers and 13 Jbeta primers. The protocol was immunoSEQ multiplex PCR, while the TCRdb copy is restricted to in-frame clones and leaves out a portion. The repertoire holds 110,000 to 150,000 clones, with 82% as singletons. The sequencing input was PBMCs. These TCRs come from a man between 18 and 35 years old in good health and CMV-seropositive.

The genes are TRBV5-1 and TRBJ2-6; the D is unclear. Germline values: CDR1 SGHRS, CDR2 YFSETQ. Trimming removed 0 bases at V and 1 base at J, with 5 bases between. This CDR3 comprises 15 residues. The CDR3 sequence: CASSLVRSGANVLTF. The CDR3 DNA reads as TGCGCCAGCAGCTTGGTCAGGTCTGGGGCCAACGTCCTGACTTTC.

The chain joins TRBV10-3 to TRBJ2-5; D possibly corresponds to TRBD1 (6 bases). Germline values: CDR1 ENHRY, CDR2 SYGVKD. The CDR3 loop spans 14 amino acids. Trimming cost V 3 bases and J 0 bases, with 8 bases left between them. The DNA of the CDR3 is TGTGCCATCAGTGAAGGGGACAACCAAGAGACCCAGTACTTC. It translates to CAISEGDNQETQYF.

V usage is TRBV7-2 and J usage is TRBJ2-1; TRBD2 aligns across 7 bases. J was trimmed by 4 bases and V by 4 bases; bases with no gene match: 10. CDR3 length equals 16 residues. Germline V lookup: CDR1 SGHTA, CDR2 FQGNSA. The CDR3 DNA follows: TGTGCCAGCAGCTCCCCAGTACTAGCGCCTTACAATGAGCAGTTCTTC. It yields the protein CASSSPVLAPYNEQFF.

The V and J genes are TRBV7-3 and TRBJ1-1; no reliable D call. Germline V gene sequence: CDR1 SGHTA, CDR2 FQGTGA. The CDR3 runs 13 residues. Trimming shortened V by 0 bases and J by 6 bases, and 8 bases separated the two germline ends. As DNA, the CDR3 is TGTGCCAGCAGCTTAACACGGGTGTCTGAAGCTTTCTTT. Residues: CASSLTRVSEAFF. The entire variable domain, with the rest obtained from reference TRBV7-3 and TRBJ1-1, is as follows: GAGVSQTPSNKVTEKGKYVELRCDPISGHTALYWYRQSLGQGPEFLIYFQGTGAADDSGLPNDRFFAVRPEGSVSTLKIQRTERGDSAVYLCASSLTRVSEAFFGQGTRLTVV.

V and J are TRBV7-6 and TRBJ1-3; no clear D. Germline values: CDR1 SGHVS, CDR2 FNYEAQ. Trimming left V 2 bases short and J 4 bases short, with 18 bases between. The CDR3 runs 17 residues. The CDR3 region has the DNA TGTGCCAGCAGCTTAACCGGAAAGTCTACGGGAGGAAACACCATATATTTT. This gives the protein CASSLTGKSTGGNTIYF. The complete variable domain, with remaining parts taken from reference TRBV7-6 and TRBJ1-3, reads GAGVSQSPRYKVTKRGQDVALRCDPISGHVSLYWYRQALGQGPEFLTYFNYEAQQDKSGLPNDRFSAERPEGSISTLTIQRTEQRDSAMYRCASSLTGKSTGGNTIYFGEGSWLTVV.

This clone has only one observation. The genes are TRBV7-8 and TRBJ2-1; D remains unclear. Between the trimmed V and J ends, which lost 6 bases and 0 bases, there was a span of 12 bases. The CDR3 covers 15 residues. Germline CDR1 and CDR2: SGHVS and FQNEAQ. In nucleotides, the CDR3 is TGTGCCAGCAGATCTACGCAAAGCTCCTACAATGAGCAGTTCTTC. Translated: CASRSTQSSYNEQFF. Full variable domain (outside the CDR3, taken from reference TRBV7-8 and TRBJ2-1): GAGVSQSPRYKVAKRGQDVALRCDPISGHVSLFWYQQALGQGPEFLTYFQNEAQLDKSGLPSDRFFAERPEGSVSTLKIQRTQQEDSAVYLCASRSTQSSYNEQFFGPGTRLTVL.

The chain has TRBV7-9 and TRBJ1-4; D unresolved. V lost 7 bases and J lost 6, with 15 bases in between. Germline V CDR1 and CDR2: SEHNR, FQNEAQ (reference sequence). This CDR3 spans 14 amino acids. The CDR3 loop reads CASTRDTPYEKLFF. CDR3 DNA: TGTGCCAGCACCAGAGACACGCCGTATGAAAAACTGTTTTTT.

J is TRBJ1-5 and V is TRBV19, with TRBD1 as a possible D gene (5 bases). The V gene lost 6 bases and the J gene lost 4 bases, with 16 bases spanning the gap. The CDR3 is 15 residues long. Germline V gene sequence: CDR1 LNHDA, CDR2 SQIVND (reference sequence). The CDR3 protein is CASRAQGSGNQPQHF. The CDR3 bases are TGTGCCAGTAGAGCTCAGGGATCAGGGAATCAGCCCCAGCATTTT.

This clone was recorded at least ten times. The V call is TRBV7-2, the J call TRBJ2-7; possible D gene TRBD2, 6 bases. Germline V gene sequence: CDR1 SGHTA, CDR2 FQGNSA. Trimming cost V 7 bases and J 0 bases, with 10 bases left between them. The CDR3 sequence is 13 residues long. CDR3 loop: CASILGGSYEQYF. DNA of the CDR3: TGTGCCAGCATCCTCGGGGGCTCCTACGAGCAGTACTTC.

V usage is TRBV19 and J usage is TRBJ2-2; a possible D gene is TRBD2 (5 bases). The CDR3 loop spans 15 amino acids. The germline V gene encodes CDR1 LNHDA and CDR2 SQIVND (reference sequence). V lost 2 bases, J lost 5 bases, and 12 bases lay in between. CDR3 residues: CASSITGVETGELFF. The CDR3 nucleotides read TGTGCCAGTAGTATAACCGGGGTGGAGACCGGGGAGCTGTTTTTT.

The rearrangement links TRBV28 to TRBJ2-5, with TRBD1 as a possible D gene (6 bases). Per the germline V gene, CDR1 is MDHEN and CDR2 is SYDVKM. This CDR3 contains 15 residues. V lost 2 bases and J lost 5, with 15 bases in between. DNA of the CDR3: TGTGCCAGCAGTTTAGGCAGGGGCTTTGAGGAGACCCAGTACTTC. Its protein product is CASSLGRGFEETQYF.

This rearrangement joins TRBV10-1 to TRBJ2-1, with 8 positions matching TRBD2. Germline V gene lookup returns CDR1 WNHNN and CDR2 SYGVQD (reference sequence). Germline trimming cut 2 bases from V and 6 bases from J; bases unmatched to any gene: 9. The CDR3 has 16 residues. The CDR3, as DNA: TGCGCCAGCAGTGAGCGGACTAGCCCCTCTGGCAATGAGCAGTTCTTC. Translating it yields CASSERTSPSGNEQFF.

This clone was recorded only once. This chain connects TRBV6-1 to TRBJ2-7, with D maybe TRBD2 (7 bases). Trimming pared 4 bases from V and 3 bases from J, leaving 16 bases between. The CDR3 is 15 amino acids. Looked up from germline, CDR1 is MNHNS and CDR2 is SASEGT. Here the CDR3 reads CASSGPGAGDYEQYF. The CDR3 region has the DNA TGTGCCAGCAGTGGCCCGGGGGCGGGGGACTACGAGCAGTACTTC.

The V and J genes are TRBV18 and TRBJ2-5; D possibly corresponds to TRBD1 (5 bases). The CDR3 loop spans 13 amino acids. The V end was cut by 7 bases, the J end by 1 base, with 10 bases between. Germline lookup yields CDR1 KGHSH and CDR2 LQKENI. CDR3 protein: CASCQGLQETQYF. The CDR3 nucleotides read TGTGCCAGCTGTCAGGGCCTCCAAGAGACCCAGTACTTC.

This sequence joins TRBV19 and TRBJ2-1; 8 bases align to TRBD2. The CDR3 extends over 12 amino acids. Germline assignment: CDR1 LNHDA and CDR2 SQIVND (reference sequence). J lost 9 bases, V lost 6 bases, and 4 bases had no gene match. CDR3 DNA: TGTGCCAGTAGCGGGAGGGCCGGTGAGCAGTTCTTC. It specifies CASSGRAGEQFF.

CDR3 residues: CASSLGDGTYNEQFF. CDR3 coding DNA: TGTGCCAGCAGCTTAGGAGACGGGACTTACAATGAGCAGTTCTTC. The rearrangement joins TRBV7-9 to TRBJ2-1; D possibly corresponds to TRBD2 (6 bases). Germline V CDR1 and CDR2: SEHNR, FQNEAQ (reference sequence). V lost 1 base and J 4 bases, leaving 11 bases between the germline ends. The CDR3 contains 15 residues.

The chain couples TRBV9 to TRBJ2-1; D is perhaps TRBD2 (6 bases). Germline V gene lookup returns CDR1 SGDLS and CDR2 YYNGEE. Trimming shortened V by 7 bases and J by 3 bases, and 11 bases separated the two germline ends. The CDR3 totals 13 residues. DNA of the CDR3: TGTGCCAGCGGAAGCGGGTTCTACAATGAGCAGTTCTTC. It specifies CASGSGFYNEQFF.

The chain couples TRBV10-2 to TRBJ2-7; D is ambiguous. Trimming took 11 bases from V and 6 from J, leaving 11 bases between them. The CDR3 is 10 residues long. Germline CDR1 WSHSY, CDR2 SAAADI. CDR3 sequence: CASTGPEQYF. The CDR3 DNA sequence: TGCGCCTCCACCGGTCCCGAGCAGTACTTC.

The chain links TRBV6-5 to TRBJ2-7, with 8 bases lining up with TRBD2. CDR1 and CDR2 from the germline V gene are MNHEY and SVGAGI. The CDR3 loop spans 15 amino acids. Unmatched junction bases numbered 7, after V lost 6 bases and J lost 0 bases. CDR3 bases: TGTGCCAGCAGAAAGAGCGGGGGACCCTCCTACGAGCAGTACTTC. The encoded protein is CASRKSGGPSYEQYF.

CDR3 nucleotides: TGTGCCAGCAGCCAGGGGGTAGCTGCAGCCTACGAGCAGTACTTC. Protein: CASSQGVAAAYEQYF. J is TRBJ2-7 and V is TRBV7-6, with 7 nucleotides matching TRBD1. Germline assignment: CDR1 SGHVS and CDR2 FNYEAQ. The CDR3 is 15 amino acids. The V and J ends lost 5 bases and 2 bases, in that order; junction bases with no gene match: 9.